The clone carrying this TCR beta chain has ten or more counts. Its antigen is as yet unknown. RNA fractions of 10%, 30% or 50% and about 19,000 to 1,100,000 sorted cells were the source of naive CD8 libraries. The data belong to a study of molecular identifiers for immune sequencing clone quantification. Study-level findings and limits: In naive cells, under 1% of molecules belonged to clones above 20 RNA copies, against over 98% in effector cells.

Via MiXCR, TCRdb re-called the PCR reads, giving one row per CDR3 protein. The repertoire holds 250,000 to 350,000 distinct CDR3 sequences, with about 22% as singletons. Sequences were obtained from naive CD8+ T cells from blood, with Jurkat cell RNA spiked in. Stated subset: FACS-sorted CD8+CD4-CCR7+CD45RA+ naive T cells. This TCR came from a human donor in good health. Some libraries in this study had Jurkat cell RNA spiked in.

DNA of the CDR3: TGTGCCAGCAGTTTTGTGAGCACCGGGGAGCTGTTTTTT. This gives the protein CASSFVSTGELFF. V and J are TRBV27 and TRBJ2-2; D uncertain. The CDR3 has 13 residues. Per germline, CDR1 MNHEY and CDR2 SMNVEV (reference sequence). The ends were cut back, 3 bases at V and 4 bases at J, with 6 bases in the middle.